This TCR beta chain was sequenced during a study of T cells in Graves' hyperthyroidism and ophthalmopathy (dated by TCRdb to between 2019 and 2020). Regarding the study in general: A discovery cohort of about a hundred patients, about 40 with Graves' ophthalmopathy and 57 with stable Graves' hyperthyroidism, was used to find distinguishing TCR V-J signatures. The 85 to 100 discovery patients were divided at random into training and test sets in a 7:3 ratio. The study also compared thyroid tissue and blood T-cell repertoires from a handful of Graves' hyperthyroidism patients. The paper describes TCR Vbeta CDR3 sequencing of 120 to 150 peripheral blood samples, made up of around 41 ophthalmopathy patients, roughly 75 hyperthyroidism patients and 17 progressor patients. Following sampling, methimazole starting at 30 mg daily was given to hyperthyroidism patients, and high-dose intravenous methylprednisolone was given to ophthalmopathy patients. Prospective prediction of ophthalmopathy was tested in an independent validation cohort of 18 hyperthyroidism patients and approximately 17 patients who later progressed to ophthalmopathy. Beyond this particular receptor, the publication reports: In validation, the model predicted progression to ophthalmopathy with 65% to 71% sensitivity and 72.22% specificity, a median of approximately 6.7 months before onset. Most expanded thyroid clonotypes (frequency above 0.001) were also detected in blood, a finding suggesting that blood repertoires may reflect thyroid immune responses. A model built on a 13 V-J signature distinguished ophthalmopathy from stable hyperthyroidism, reaching 85% to 90% sensitivity and about 81% specificity in cross-validation and 80%/75% in testing. No statistical method was used to fix the sample size in advance, and group allocation was not hidden from the investigators.

Amplification of TCR beta CDR3 regions was carried out from RNA transcripts. For the first round of RT-PCR on the TCR CDR3, the HTBI primer set was used together with the Qiagen OneStep RT-PCR kit. The libraries were constructed in a second round of multiplex PCR and then size-selected and purified. Libraries were sequenced paired-end with 100 bp reads on an Illumina HiSeq2000. The authors' analysis ran thus. SOAPnuke was used to process the raw data, with reads discarded if the reads contained adapters or uncalled bases, had a mean Phred below 15, or lacked an exact constant-primer or identifier match. COPE v1.2.5 was used to merge the high-quality paired reads, and each unique nucleotide sequence was defined as a clonotype. MiTCR v1.1 was used to align the clonotypes against IMGT TRBV, TRBD and TRBJ reference segments. Only V-J combinations with frequency above 0.0001, covering approximately 99% of repertoires, were analysed. A TCS score was defined as the ratio between F50 (clonal expansion) and ExV (chaos), using BLOSUM62-based TCRdist between CDR3 peptides within each V-J. Welch's t-statistics and random forest reduced roughly 540 V-J features to 10 to 15, which were used in a naive Bayes classifier (R e1071). Thyroid-blood repertoire similarity was quantified with the Morisita-Horn index. The public reads were reanalyzed by TCRdb: fastp trimming at Q25, MiXCR alignment, in-frame beta chains only. One record per CDR3 amino acid sequence lists the most common genes and DNA. The V and J calls, along with clone size, are taken from TCRdb and not from the paper's own processing. The sample table lists a few hundred thousand distinct CDR3 sequences, around 45% of them with a count of one. The ten most abundant clones make up around 20% of the sample.

Exclusion was applied to patients with uncontrolled infections, other autoimmune diseases, pregnancy or lactation. Diagnoses were based on clinical symptoms, serum thyroxine and TRAb, thyroid ultrasound and orbital computed tomography. Total RNA was extracted using Trizol reagent, and RNA quality was assessed on an Agilent 2100 Bioanalyzer. Many counts were recorded for this clonotype. Its antigen specificity is not known. No much larger clone is present one base from it, and per-base qualities are unavailable. For CDR1 and CDR2, the germline V gene lists SGHRS and YFSETQ. The germline ends are 8 bases apart after V is trimmed by 0 bases and J by 4 bases. The cysteine opens and the phenylalanine closes a CDR3 of 14 amino acids. Just the 42-base CDR3 DNA is kept, in frame starting at base 1.

The source is an adult woman with Graves' disease, either hyperthyroidism or ophthalmopathy (not recorded which). The V and J genes are TRBV5-1 and TRBJ1-3; the D gene assignment is ambiguous. Sequencing was performed on peripheral blood or thyroid tissue (not recorded which). The CDR3 protein sequence reads: CASSLEAGGNTIYF. The DNA sequence is TGCGCCAGCAGCTTGGAGGCAGGCGGAAACACCATATATTTT.